Below are 17 T cell receptor beta chains sequenced from a single sample in a study of response to subunit inactivated influenza vaccine. TCRdb re-called the RT-PCR reads with MiXCR, one entry per CDR3 protein. The table includes 490,000 or so distinct CDR3 sequences, approximately 7.7% detected once. The sequenced sample was PBMCs from blood, obtained less than 30 months after vaccination. These receptors all stem from a man aged 45-69 years who received an inactivated influenza vaccine.

This clonotype showed up just a few times. The chain carries TRBV7-2 and TRBJ1-6; TRBD1 agrees at 7 bases. CDR1 and CDR2 (germline): SGHTA, FQGNSA. The V segment lost 7 bases and the J segment 5 bases; nucleotides outside the gene matches: 8. The length of the CDR3 is 15 residues. In nucleotides, the CDR3 is TGTGCCAGCATCCTCGCCGGGACAGATAATTCACCCCTCCACTTT. It translates to CASILAGTDNSPLHF.

This clonotype was counted only a few times. The chain uses TRBV7-7 and TRBJ2-1; 7 nucleotides line up with TRBD2. This CDR3 is 13 amino acids long. Losses at the gene ends were 5 bases for V and 9 bases for J; bases not matched to a gene: 7. Per germline, CDR1 SSHAT and CDR2 FNYEAQ (reference sequence). The CDR3 spells CASSTRLAGEQFF. CDR3 nucleotide sequence: TGTGCCAGCAGCACTCGACTAGCTGGTGAGCAGTTCTTC. The whole variable domain, remainder taken from reference TRBV7-7 and TRBJ2-1, is GAGVSQSPRYKVTKRGQDVTLRCDPISSHATLYWYQQALGQGPEFLTYFNYEAQPDKSGLPSDRFSAERPEGSISTLTIQRTEQRDSAMYRCASSTRLAGEQFFGPGTRLTVL.

V gene TRBV5-6 combines with J gene TRBJ2-5; D may be TRBD2 (6 bases). Germline CDR1 and CDR2: SGHDT and YYEEEE. With 1 base removed from V and 5 bases from J, the gap between germline ends came to 21 bases. The CDR3 consists of 17 residues. The CDR3 region has the DNA TGTGCCAGCAGCTTGTTAGCGGAAGGCTTGAAAATTGAGACCCAGTACTTC. Protein product: CASSLLAEGLKIETQYF.

Only a few counts were recorded for this clonotype. The CDR3 spells CASSTSGLQYF. The CDR3 DNA is TGTGCCAGCAGTACTAGCGGCCTTCAGTACTTC. The chain has TRBV12-3 or TRBV12-4 and TRBJ2-4; 8 bases map to TRBD2. J gave up 11 bases and V 5 bases, and 2 bases lay outside the gene matches. The CDR3 totals 11 residues.

This clonotype was counted between two and nine times. This chain uses TRBV9 with TRBJ1-3; perhaps TRBD1 as D (5 bases). Germline loops: CDR1 SGDLS, CDR2 YYNGEE. This CDR3 comprises 16 residues. V lost 2 bases and J lost 0, with 12 bases in between. Here the CDR3 reads CASSVPGQLSGNTIYF. The DNA for the CDR3 is TGTGCCAGCAGCGTTCCCGGACAACTCTCTGGAAACACCATATATTTT.

In its sample, this clonotype was seen a few times. This chain uses TRBV12-5 with TRBJ2-5, with D hard to call. The V end lost 7 bases, the J end lost 7 bases, and 16 bases lay between the germline ends. CDR1 LGHNT and CDR2 FRNRAP come from the germline V gene. CDR3 length: 13 amino acids. The CDR3 spells CASARPAGGTQYF. The CDR3 DNA sequence: TGTGCTAGTGCCAGACCTGCTGGCGGGACCCAGTACTTC.

This clonotype was recorded a few times. The chain combines TRBV2 with TRBJ1-1; no firm D call. The CDR3 spans 13 residues. Germline CDR1 reads SNHLY; CDR2 reads FYNNEI. V dropped 6 bases and J dropped 4 bases, with 12 bases sitting between them. The CDR3 DNA reads as TGTGCCAGCAGCCAATACCAGAGCACTGAAGCTTTCTTT. As protein: CASSQYQSTEAFF.

This clonotype appeared a few times. V gene TRBV12-3 or TRBV12-4 combines with J gene TRBJ2-7; D is undetermined. The length of the CDR3 is 14 residues. Trimming shortened V by 2 bases and J by 3 bases, and 11 bases separated the two germline ends. CDR3: CASSLRRTGYEQYF. Here the CDR3 DNA reads TGTGCCAGCAGTTTAAGAAGGACGGGCTACGAGCAGTACTTC.

The chain employs TRBV12-3 or TRBV12-4 and TRBJ1-2; D unresolved. This CDR3 is built from 15 residues. V was clipped by 2 bases and J by 6 bases, with 16 bases between them. The CDR3 loop reads CASSLRALGSDGYTF. Written as DNA, the CDR3 is TGTGCCAGCAGTTTAAGGGCTTTGGGGTCCGATGGCTACACCTTC.

This clonotype has more than one count but fewer than ten. CDR3 coding DNA: TGTGCCATCAGTGAGTTAGCGGGAGGGCCAGCGTTAAAGACCCAGTACTTC. Residues: CAISELAGGPALKTQYF. The rearrangement uses TRBV10-3 and TRBJ2-5; 11 nucleotides line up with TRBD2. The germline V gene has CDR1 ENHRY and CDR2 SYGVKD. The trim removed 1 base at V and 6 bases at J, leaving 10 bases unmatched. The CDR3 totals 17 residues.

This clonotype has at least ten counts. V gene TRBV27 combines with J gene TRBJ2-6; D is uncertain. V lost 6 bases and J 0 bases, leaving 6 bases between the germline ends. Germline lookup yields CDR1 MNHEY and CDR2 SMNVEV (reference sequence). CDR3 size: 14 residues. Here the CDR3 DNA reads TGTGCCAGCAGAGAGAGCTCTGGGGCCAACGTCCTGACTTTC. Protein sequence: CASRESSGANVLTF.

The chain joins TRBV9 to TRBJ2-1; 7 bases agree with TRBD1. V lost 0 bases to trimming and J lost 5 bases; unmatched junction nucleotides: 2. Germline loops: CDR1 SGDLS, CDR2 YYNGEE. This CDR3 region has 14 residues. The CDR3 reads CASSVGGQNNEQFF. The CDR3 DNA reads TGTGCCAGCAGCGTAGGGGGACAGAACAATGAGCAGTTCTTC.

This clonotype was recorded a few times. The chain carries TRBV4-3 and TRBJ2-3; 7 bases align to TRBD2. The ends lost 0 bases at V and 1 base at J; junction bases unmatched: 10. The germline V gene has CDR1 LGHNA and CDR2 YSLEER. CDR3 size: 18 residues. The CDR3 loop reads CASSQDLRSGMGTDTQYF. The CDR3 DNA reads TGCGCCAGCAGCCAAGATCTGAGGAGCGGGATGGGCACAGATACGCAGTATTTT.

The chain recombines TRBV15 with TRBJ1-1, with D perhaps matching TRBD1 (5 bases). The CDR3 runs to 16 residues. Trimming pared 0 bases from V and 4 bases from J, leaving 15 bases between. Per germline, CDR1 LNHNV and CDR2 YYDKDF (reference sequence). The CDR3 loop is CATSRDPQGPGTEAFF. The CDR3 DNA sequence: TGTGCCACCAGCAGAGACCCGCAGGGCCCCGGCACTGAAGCTTTCTTT. The whole variable domain, filled in from reference TRBV15 and TRBJ1-1, reads DAMVIQNPRYQVTQFGKPVTLSCSQTLNHNVMYWYQQKSSQAPKLLFHYYDKDFNNEADTPDNFQSRRPNTSFCFLDIRSPGLGDTAMYLCATSRDPQGPGTEAFFGQGTRLTVV.

The DNA of the CDR3 is TGTGCCAGCAATGGAAGGACAGGGACCGCAAACCGCGCGAACACCGGGGAGCTGTTTTTT. Its translation is CASNGRTGTANRANTGELFF. The chain has TRBV28 and TRBJ2-2, with 8 bases lining up with TRBD1. V trimming: 7 bases; J trimming: 0 bases; junction bases outside the gene matches: 19. CDR3 length: 20 residues. Germline lookup yields CDR1 MDHEN and CDR2 SYDVKM. The complete variable domain, with remaining parts taken from reference TRBV28 and TRBJ2-2, reads DVKVTQSSRYLVKRTGEKVFLECVQDMDHENMFWYRQDPGLGLRLIYFSYDVKMKEKGDIPEGYSVSREKKERFSLILESASTNQTSMYLCASNGRTGTANRANTGELFFGEGSRLTVL.

In its sample, this clonotype was seen many times. The chain links TRBV5-5 to TRBJ2-1; 11 positions agree with TRBD1. V was clipped by 4 bases and J by 7 bases; unmatched bases: 10. The germline gives CDR1 SGHKS, CDR2 YYEKEE (reference sequence). This CDR3 has 16 amino acids. In nucleotides, the CDR3 is TGTGCCAGCAGCCTGGGACAGGGGGTCGGTGGGAATGAGCAGTTCTTC. Its translation is CASSLGQGVGGNEQFF. The variable domain in full, with the rest retrieved from reference TRBV5-5 and TRBJ2-1, is DAGVTQSPTHLIKTRGQQVTLRCSPISGHKSVSWYQQVLGQGPQFIFQYYEKEERGRGNFPDRFSARQFPNYSSELNVNALLLGDSALYLCASSLGQGVGGNEQFFGPGTRLTVL.

The chain uses TRBV6-1 and TRBJ2-1; the D gene is possibly TRBD2 (6 bases). The length of the CDR3 is 15 residues. Per germline, CDR1 MNHNS and CDR2 SASEGT. Between the trimmed V and J ends, which lost 5 bases and 2 bases, there was a span of 13 bases. The chain's CDR3 is CASSLGLPPYNEQFF. In nucleotides, the CDR3 is TGTGCCAGCAGTCTGGGACTTCCTCCCTACAATGAGCAGTTCTTC.